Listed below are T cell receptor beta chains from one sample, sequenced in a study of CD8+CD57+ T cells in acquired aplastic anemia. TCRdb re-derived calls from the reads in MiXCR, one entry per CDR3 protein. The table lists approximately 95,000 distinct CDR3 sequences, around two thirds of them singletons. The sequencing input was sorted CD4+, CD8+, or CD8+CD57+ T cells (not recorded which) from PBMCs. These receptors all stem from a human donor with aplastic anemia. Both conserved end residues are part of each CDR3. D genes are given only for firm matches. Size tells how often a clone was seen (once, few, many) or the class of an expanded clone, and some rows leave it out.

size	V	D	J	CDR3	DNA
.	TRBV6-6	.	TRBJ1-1	CASSYSTVANTEAFF	TGTGCCAGCAGTTACTCAACAGTCGCTAACACTGAAGCTTTCTTT
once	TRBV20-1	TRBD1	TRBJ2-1	CSARTPGTGRRNEQFF	TGCAGTGCTAGGACCCCCGGGACAGGGCGGCGGAATGAGCAGTTCTTC
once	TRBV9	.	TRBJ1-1	CASSVGGANTEAFF	TGTGCCAGCAGCGTAGGGGGGGCTAACACTGAAGCTTTCTTT
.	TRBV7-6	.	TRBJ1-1	CASSRATYTEAFF	TGTGCCAGCAGCCGGGCGACTTACACTGAAGCTTTCTTT
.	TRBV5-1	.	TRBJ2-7	CASTPGQGGYEQYF	TGCGCCAGCACACCGGGCCAGGGTGGTTACGAGCAGTACTTC
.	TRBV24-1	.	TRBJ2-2	CATSDYKATGELFF	TGTGCCACCAGTGATTACAAGGCTACCGGGGAGCTGTTTTTT
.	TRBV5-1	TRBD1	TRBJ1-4	CASSSGQAFAEKLFF	TGCGCCAGCAGCTCTGGACAGGCTTTTGCTGAAAAACTGTTTTTT
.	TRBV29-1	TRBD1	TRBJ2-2	CSVAVTGTESGELFF	TGCAGCGTTGCGGTTACCGGGACAGAGTCCGGGGAGCTGTTTTTT
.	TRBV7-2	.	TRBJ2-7	CASSQELEQYF	TGTGCCAGCAGCCAAGAGCTCGAGCAGTACTTC
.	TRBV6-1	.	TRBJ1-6	CASSEGSGNSPLHF	TGTGCCAGCAGTGAAGGGAGCGGGAATTCACCCCTCCACTTT
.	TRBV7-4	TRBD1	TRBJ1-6	CASSHYPGQVEPLHF	TGTGCCAGCAGCCATTATCCGGGACAGGTGGAACCCCTCCACTTT
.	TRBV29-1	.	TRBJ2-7	CSVVYQYEQYF	TGCAGCGTTGTCTACCAGTACGAGCAGTACTTC
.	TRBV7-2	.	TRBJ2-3	CASSSRWGDTQYF	TGTGCCAGCAGCTCCCGGTGGGGGGATACGCAGTATTTT
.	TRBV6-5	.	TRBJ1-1	CASSYPINEAFF	TGTGCCAGCAGTTACCCAATAAATGAAGCTTTCTTT
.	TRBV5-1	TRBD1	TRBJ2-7	CASSLQTGPGEQYF	TGCGCCAGCAGCTTGCAGACAGGGCCGGGAGAGCAGTACTTC
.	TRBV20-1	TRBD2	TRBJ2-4	CSARGGGSKNIQYF	TGCAGTGCGAGAGGCGGGGGGTCAAAAAACATTCAGTACTTC
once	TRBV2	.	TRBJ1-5	CASWDGSNQPQHF	TGTGCCAGCTGGGACGGCAGCAATCAGCCCCAGCATTTT
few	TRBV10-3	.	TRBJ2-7	CAISVSGNPYEQYF	TGTGCCATCAGTGTTTCAGGGAATCCCTACGAGCAGTACTTC
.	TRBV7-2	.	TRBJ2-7	CASSFQGPYEQYF	TGTGCCAGCAGTTTTCAGGGCCCCTACGAGCAGTACTTC
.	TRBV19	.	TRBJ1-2	CATSDAPYGYTF	TGTGCCACCTCGGACGCACCATATGGCTACACCTTC
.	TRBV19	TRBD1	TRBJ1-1	CASSGQVATEAFF	TGTGCCAGTAGCGGACAGGTGGCCACTGAAGCTTTCTTT
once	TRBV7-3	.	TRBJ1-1	CASSFSRGQEAFF	TGTGCCAGCAGCTTCAGCAGGGGACAAGAAGCTTTCTTT
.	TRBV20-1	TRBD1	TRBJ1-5	CSARQGVGQPQHF	TGCAGTGCCCGACAGGGGGTAGGGCAGCCCCAGCACTTT
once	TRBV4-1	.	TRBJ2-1	CASSQGRVAFF	TGCGCCAGCAGCCAAGGAAGGGTCGCGTTCTTC
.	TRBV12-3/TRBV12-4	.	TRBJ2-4	CASSISRAKNIQYF	TGTGCCAGCAGTATTTCCCGAGCCAAAAACATTCAGTACTTC
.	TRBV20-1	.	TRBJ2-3	CSAPTSRSTDTQYF	TGCAGTGCTCCTACCAGTAGGAGCACAGATACGCAGTATTTT
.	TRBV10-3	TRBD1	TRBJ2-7	CAIRTGGSEQYF	TGTGCCATCAGGACAGGGGGCTCCGAGCAGTACTTC
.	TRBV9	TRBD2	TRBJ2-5	CASSAGLAVETQYF	TGTGCCAGCAGCGCGGGGCTAGCGGTAGAGACCCAGTACTTC
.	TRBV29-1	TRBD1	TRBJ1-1	CSVVGQGAITEAFF	TGCAGCGTTGTAGGACAGGGGGCAATCACTGAAGCTTTCTTT
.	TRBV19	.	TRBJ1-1	CASRGPNTEAFF	TGTGCCAGTAGGGGGCCGAACACTGAAGCTTTCTTT
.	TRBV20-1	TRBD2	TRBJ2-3	CSARDRTSGTYTQYF	TGCAGTGCTAGAGATAGGACTAGCGGCACATATACGCAGTATTTT
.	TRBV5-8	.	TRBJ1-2	CASSPRRGNYGYTF	TGTGCCAGCAGCCCGAGAAGGGGTAACTATGGCTACACCTTC
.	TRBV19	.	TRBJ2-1	CASSIFGASNNEQFF	TGTGCCAGTAGTATCTTTGGAGCATCAAACAATGAGCAGTTCTTC
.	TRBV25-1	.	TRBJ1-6	CASSESTSLHF	TGTGCCAGCAGTGAGTCAACGTCTCTCCACTTT
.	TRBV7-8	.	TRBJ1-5	CASSLGQVRVSNQPQHF	TGTGCCAGCAGCTTGGGACAAGTCAGAGTGAGCAATCAGCCCCAGCATTTT
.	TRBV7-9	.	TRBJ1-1	CAASVGGMNTEAFF	TGTGCCGCCAGCGTCGGGGGGATGAACACTGAAGCTTTCTTT
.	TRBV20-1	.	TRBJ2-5	CSARTGRVSETQYF	TGCAGTGCTAGAACGGGCAGGGTCTCCGAGACCCAGTACTTC
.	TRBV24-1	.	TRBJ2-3	CATSDPPTDTQYF	TGTGCCACCAGTGATCCCCCCACAGATACGCAGTATTTT
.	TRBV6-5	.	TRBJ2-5	CASSYSRTVQETQYF	TGTGCCAGCAGTTACTCACGGACTGTTCAAGAGACCCAGTACTTC
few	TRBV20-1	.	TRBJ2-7	CSALHGINYEQYF	TGCAGTGCTCTCCACGGGATCAACTACGAGCAGTACTTC